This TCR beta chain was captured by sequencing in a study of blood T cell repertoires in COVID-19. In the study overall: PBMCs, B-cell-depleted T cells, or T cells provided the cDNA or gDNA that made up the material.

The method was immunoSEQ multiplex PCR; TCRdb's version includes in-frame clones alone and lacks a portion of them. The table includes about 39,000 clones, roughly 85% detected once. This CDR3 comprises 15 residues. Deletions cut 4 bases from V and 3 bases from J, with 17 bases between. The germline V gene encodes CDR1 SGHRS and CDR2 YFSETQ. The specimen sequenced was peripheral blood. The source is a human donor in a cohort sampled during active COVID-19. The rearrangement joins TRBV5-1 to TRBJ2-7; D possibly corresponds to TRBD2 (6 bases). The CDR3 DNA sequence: TGCGCCAGCAGCATTGCCGGGGGAGAGAGCTACGAGCAGTACTTC. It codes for CASSIAGGESYEQYF.